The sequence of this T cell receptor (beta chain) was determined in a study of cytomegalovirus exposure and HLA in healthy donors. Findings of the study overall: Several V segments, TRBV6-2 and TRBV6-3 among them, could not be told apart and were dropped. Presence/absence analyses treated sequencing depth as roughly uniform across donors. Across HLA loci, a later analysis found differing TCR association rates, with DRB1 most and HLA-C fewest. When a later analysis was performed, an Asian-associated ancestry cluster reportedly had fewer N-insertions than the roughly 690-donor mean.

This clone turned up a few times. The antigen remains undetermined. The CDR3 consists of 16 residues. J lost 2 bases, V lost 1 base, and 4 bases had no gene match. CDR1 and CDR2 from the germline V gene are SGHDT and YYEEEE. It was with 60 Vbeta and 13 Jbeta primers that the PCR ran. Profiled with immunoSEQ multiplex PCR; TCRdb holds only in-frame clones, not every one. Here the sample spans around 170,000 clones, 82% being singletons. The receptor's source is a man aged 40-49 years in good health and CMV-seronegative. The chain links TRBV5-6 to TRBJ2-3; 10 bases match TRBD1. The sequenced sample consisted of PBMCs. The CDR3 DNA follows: TGTGCCAGCAGCTTGACCGGGACAGGGGACACAGATACGCAGTATTTT. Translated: CASSLTGTGDTDTQYF.